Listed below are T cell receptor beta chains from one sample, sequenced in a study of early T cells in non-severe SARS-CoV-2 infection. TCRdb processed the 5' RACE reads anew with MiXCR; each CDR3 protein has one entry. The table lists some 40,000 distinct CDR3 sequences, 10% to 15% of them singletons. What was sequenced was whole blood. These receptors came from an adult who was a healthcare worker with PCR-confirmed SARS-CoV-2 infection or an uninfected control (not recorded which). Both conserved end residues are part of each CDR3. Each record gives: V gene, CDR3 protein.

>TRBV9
CASSVDARGGGSPLHF
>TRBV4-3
CASSPTSDIYYEQYF
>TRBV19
CASRDRGGNEQFF
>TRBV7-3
CASSLTVRDEQFF
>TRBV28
CASSAPRGGRGYGYTF
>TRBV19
CASSINTYTEAFF
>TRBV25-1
CASTGSGIEAFF
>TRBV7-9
CASSWTETNEKLFF
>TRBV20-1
CSARSGGSGSFYEQYF
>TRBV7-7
CASSLAPGYEQYF
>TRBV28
CASSARRVGGPGEQFF
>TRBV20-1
CSPQEGTSSRKDTQYF
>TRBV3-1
CASSQGRIQYF
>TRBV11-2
CASSAAGTGGYEQYF